This T cell receptor beta chain was identified during a study of regulatory T cells in long-lasting Graves disease. General study findings and limits: Gene preferences differed: TRBV28, TRBJ1-2, TRBJ2-5 in persistent cases.

Time point described: persistent/refractory GD, antithyroid drugs over 5 years with positive TRAb. Extracted RNA from PBMCs served as the source of the TCR library. Building the TCR beta libraries relied on iRepertoire HTBI primers, and CDR3 regions underwent Arm-PCR. In the original processing: Identified segments across samples numbered roughly 60 TRBV and about 13 TRBJ. Each CDR3 protein gets one entry after TCRdb re-called the multiplex PCR reads with MiXCR. What appears here as the V and J calls and clone size reflects TCRdb's work, not the paper's. The data hold a few hundred thousand distinct CDR3 sequences, with roughly 23% observed a single time. Trimming took 3 bases from V and 0 from J, leaving 21 bases between them. Germline CDR1 SGHAT, CDR2 FQDESV (reference sequence). This CDR3 spans 19 amino acids. As to this clonotype: Its specificity is unknown.

Sequenced here: peripheral blood mononuclear cells (PBMCs), sampled when the disease was refractory, from a patient treated with antithyroid drugs. The TCR was taken from a female donor with Graves disease. The V gene is TRBV11-1, the J gene TRBJ1-3; TRBD1 is a possible D gene (6 bases). The CDR3, as DNA: TGTGCCAGCAGCTTCCTTTTTCCGGGACAAAGCCTCTCTGGAAACACCATATATTTT. It is translated as CASSFLFPGQSLSGNTIYF. The entire variable domain, with the rest obtained from reference TRBV11-1 and TRBJ1-3, is as follows: EAEVAQSPRYKITEKSQAVAFWCDPISGHATLYWYRQILGQGPELLVQFQDESVVDDSQLPKDRFSAERLKGVDSTLKIQPAELGDSAMYLCASSFLFPGQSLSGNTIYFGEGSWLTVV.